This is a list of T cell receptor beta chains from one sample in a study of beta chain features in type 1 diabetes. TCRdb's table, derived via immunoSEQ multiplex PCR, lists solely in-frame clones and lacks some. The data contain about 340,000 clones, about a tenth of them seen just once; the ten biggest clones take up 1%. The sample consisted of central memory CD4+ T cells from blood. The receptors derive from a young man with type 1 diabetes. The CDR3 runs from the conserved cysteine through the conserved F or W. The D gene is left open where the match is weak.

D gene,V gene,CDR3 protein
TRBD1,TRBV9,CASSVGLDRGSSGANVLTF
.,TRBV11-3,CASSLGSGRGTDTQYF
TRBD1,TRBV7-9,CASNRDRENGYTF
TRBD1,TRBV7-2,CASSLGDRGWETQYF
.,TRBV6-5,CATDRAYPNYGYTF
.,TRBV7-2,CASSLGQSHQPQHF
.,TRBV12-5,CASGSSLGGYTF
TRBD2,TRBV5-1,CASQRDLRTDTQYF
TRBD1,TRBV5-5,CASSPDRARGGTEAFF
.,TRBV7-2,CASSLASTNYGYTF
.,TRBV6-5,CASSYSGQGPGQPQHF
.,TRBV25-1,CASSTGLSYEQYF
.,TRBV7-2,CASSLEDLYNSPLHF
TRBD1,TRBV5-6,CASSRQGPNVLTF
.,TRBV6-5,CASKGRLNTEAFF
.,TRBV7-2,CASSLMVTETQYF
TRBD1,TRBV7-2,CASSFDRDLSYEQYF
TRBD1,TRBV5-1,CASSFKEGAQSSGGYTF
.,TRBV7-8,CASSLGLTVDTQYF
TRBD2,TRBV7-9,CASTKAGGYEQYF
.,TRBV7-2,CASSATLGPYEQYF
.,TRBV11-3,CASSADIGEQYF
.,TRBV30,CAWRSALLYEQYF
.,TRBV7-9,CASSPEPNEQYF
.,TRBV5-8,CASSLRRTISYEQYF
.,TRBV10-3,CAISESGTGLNIQYF
TRBD1,TRBV5-1,CASSPVSDRATHEQYF
.,TRBV25-1,CASSESGTAYEQYF
.,TRBV2,CASPRGSSYNEQFF
.,TRBV10-1,CASSDFVGGLNEQFF
TRBD1,TRBV10-2,CASSQGVETQYF
TRBD1,TRBV9,CASSAGQGDSPLHF
TRBD1,TRBV5-6,CASSYDRVTTEAFF
TRBD1,TRBV6-1,CASSESVTGWGYTF
.,TRBV2,CASTLSRTDTEAFF
TRBD1,TRBV7-2,CASRTNQGGYTEAFF
TRBD1,TRBV6-5,CASRTGQGVNYGYTF
.,TRBV19,CASSGPGNHQPQHF
TRBD2,TRBV29-1,CSVSGGPRTDTQYF
.,TRBV6-5,CAISEKGYEQYF
.,TRBV7-9,CASSLNQGGEQYF
.,TRBV28,CANGEEEKLFF
TRBD1,TRBV13,CASSLGQGIPYEQYF
TRBD2,TRBV7-2,CASSLERGSLNEQFF
TRBD2,TRBV18,CASSPQVTSGSTGELFF
.,TRBV7-9,CVAAGSNTEAFF
.,TRBV11-3,CASSLAGSGANVLTF
TRBD1,TRBV29-1,CSGGQGKTEAFF
TRBD1,TRBV19,CASSILGQGSTDTQYF
.,TRBV30,CAWNKGRSYEQYF
.,TRBV5-1,CASSPITRSLSYEQYF
TRBD1,TRBV2,CASRVTGGDDQETQYF
.,TRBV7-9,CASSPFGTEAFF
.,TRBV21-1,CASSKVGGKQETQYF
.,TRBV7-8,CASSASRVGELFF
TRBD2,TRBV30,CAWSDPGGTYEQYF
TRBD1,TRBV30,CAWKSGQGEGGYTF
.,TRBV5-1,CASSGGGSTDTQYF
TRBD1,TRBV7-8,CASSQPQGAGELFF